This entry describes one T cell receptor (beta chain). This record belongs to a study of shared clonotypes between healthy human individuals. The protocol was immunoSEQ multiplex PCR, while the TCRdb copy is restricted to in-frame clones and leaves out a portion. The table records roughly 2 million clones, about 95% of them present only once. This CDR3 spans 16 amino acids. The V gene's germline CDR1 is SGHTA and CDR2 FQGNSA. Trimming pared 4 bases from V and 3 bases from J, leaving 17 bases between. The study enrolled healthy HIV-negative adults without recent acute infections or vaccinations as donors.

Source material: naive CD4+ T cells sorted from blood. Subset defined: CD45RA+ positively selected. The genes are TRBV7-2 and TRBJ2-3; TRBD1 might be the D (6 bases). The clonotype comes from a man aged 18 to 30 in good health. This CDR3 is CASSWGRDKNTDTQYF. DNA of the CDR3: TGTGCCAGCAGCTGGGGCCGGGACAAAAATACAGATACGCAGTATTTT.